These T cell receptor beta chains were read from a single sample in a study of blood T cell repertoires in COVID-19. Sequencing used immunoSEQ multiplex PCR; TCRdb keeps in-frame clones, though not all of them. The table includes a few hundred thousand clones, approximately 84% detected once. Specimen: peripheral blood. The receptors come from a woman in her thirties who had recovered from COVID-19. Each CDR3 is given with its conserved first and last residue. The D gene is left open where the match is weak. Not every row has a clone size; where given, it reads once, few, many or a size class.

size: -; D: -; V: TRBV7-2; J: TRBJ1-3; DNA: TGTGCCAGCAGCTCCCGACGGAGCTCTGGAAACACCATATATTTT; CDR3: CASSSRRSSGNTIYF
size: -; D: -; V: TRBV9; J: TRBJ2-6; DNA: TGTGCCAGCTCCCCGGAGGCCTCTGGGGCCAACGTCCTGACTTTC; CDR3: CASSPEASGANVLTF
size: -; D: TRBD1; V: TRBV28; J: TRBJ2-7; DNA: TGTGCCAGCAGTTTACCCTACCGACAGGGTACGGCAAACTTC; CDR3: CASSLPYRQGTANF
size: -; D: TRBD2; V: TRBV7-6; J: TRBJ2-1; DNA: TGTGCCAGCAGCTCCCCGGGACTAGCTCAGGATGAGCAGTTCTTC; CDR3: CASSSPGLAQDEQFF
size: -; D: TRBD1; V: TRBV30; J: TRBJ1-3; DNA: TGTGCCTGGAGTACGGGACAGGGGGACTTAAACACCATATATTTT; CDR3: CAWSTGQGDLNTIYF
size: -; D: -; V: TRBV5-6; J: TRBJ1-4; DNA: TGTGCCAGCAGCTTGATGGTGGTCAGGACTGACTCCAATGAAAAACTGTTTTTT; CDR3: CASSLMVVRTDSNEKLFF
size: -; D: -; V: TRBV5-1; J: TRBJ1-4; DNA: TGCGCCAGCAGCCCAGGAGGGAATGAAAAACTGTTTTTT; CDR3: CASSPGGNEKLFF
size: -; D: TRBD1; V: TRBV19; J: TRBJ1-1; DNA: TGTGCCAGTAGCCAGGGGGCGACCTCTGAAGCTTTCTTT; CDR3: CASSQGATSEAFF
size: many; D: TRBD1; V: TRBV5-6; J: TRBJ1-2; DNA: TGTGCCAGCAGCGCAGAGGGACAGGGGGCTGGTGGCTACACCTTC; CDR3: CASSAEGQGAGGYTF
size: -; D: TRBD1; V: TRBV19; J: TRBJ2-3; DNA: TGTGCCAGTAGTATATGGGACAGGGAAACAGATACGCAGTATTTT; CDR3: CASSIWDRETDTQYF
size: -; D: TRBD2; V: TRBV5-1; J: TRBJ2-7; DNA: TGCGCCAGCAGCTCGGGAGATAGCGGGGACGAGCAGTACTTC; CDR3: CASSSGDSGDEQYF
size: -; D: -; V: TRBV28; J: TRBJ2-7; DNA: TGTGCCAGCAGCCTCCACAGGGTCGCATACGAGCAGTACTTC; CDR3: CASSLHRVAYEQYF
size: once; D: -; V: TRBV4-1; J: TRBJ1-5; DNA: TGCGCCAGCAGCCAGGCCGGGGAATATAGCAATCAGCCCCAGCATTTT; CDR3: CASSQAGEYSNQPQHF
size: -; D: -; V: TRBV14; J: TRBJ2-1; DNA: TGTGCCAGCAGCCAAGAGAATAGTCTAGGTCCCCTCATCAATGAGCAGTTCTTC; CDR3: CASSQENSLGPLINEQFF
size: -; D: -; V: TRBV6-1; J: TRBJ1-6; DNA: TGTGCCAGCAGTGACATACTCCAGCGCTCCTATAATTCACCCCTCCACTTT; CDR3: CASSDILQRSYNSPLHF
size: -; D: TRBD1; V: TRBV18; J: TRBJ2-1; DNA: TGTGCCAGCTCACCTGAACAGGGGTCATATGAGCAGTTCTTC; CDR3: CASSPEQGSYEQFF
size: -; D: TRBD2; V: TRBV4-2; J: TRBJ2-7; DNA: TGTGCCAGCAGCCGCTTGACTAGCGGGGCCTCCTACGAGCAGTACTTC; CDR3: CASSRLTSGASYEQYF
size: -; D: TRBD1; V: TRBV14; J: TRBJ2-2; DNA: TGTGCCAGCAGCCTCATTCAGGGGGCCTACACCGGGGAGCTGTTTTTT; CDR3: CASSLIQGAYTGELFF
size: -; D: -; V: TRBV15; J: TRBJ1-1; DNA: TGTGCCACCAGGGACGGACCAGGGGACACTGAAGCTTTCTTT; CDR3: CATRDGPGDTEAFF
size: -; D: -; V: TRBV10-3; J: TRBJ1-2; DNA: TGTGCCATCAGTGAGTCGCTCTTTGAGGACTATGGCTACACCTTC; CDR3: CAISESLFEDYGYTF
size: once; D: -; V: TRBV5-1; J: TRBJ1-1; DNA: TGCGCCAGCAGCTTGGCGGTGGCCAGCCTAGCTGAAGCTTTCTTT; CDR3: CASSLAVASLAEAFF
size: -; D: -; V: TRBV10-3; J: TRBJ2-5; DNA: TGTGCCATCAGTGAGTCAGGTCCCCAGGCTCTTCAAGAGACCCAGTACTTC; CDR3: CAISESGPQALQETQYF
size: -; D: TRBD2; V: TRBV10-3; J: TRBJ2-5; DNA: TGTGCCATGAAGCGGGGGGACGGAGAGACCCAGTACTTC; CDR3: CAMKRGDGETQYF
size: -; D: TRBD2; V: TRBV2; J: TRBJ2-3; DNA: TGTGCCAGCCGTGCGGGGGAAACAGATACGCAGTATTTT; CDR3: CASRAGETDTQYF
size: few; D: TRBD1; V: TRBV6-6; J: TRBJ2-7; DNA: TGTGCCAGCAGTTACGGGGGACAGGGACCCTACGAGCAGTACTTC; CDR3: CASSYGGQGPYEQYF
size: -; D: -; V: TRBV6-4; J: TRBJ2-6; DNA: TGTGCCAGCAGTGACGCGGCCCACTCTGGGGCCAACGTCCTGACTTTC; CDR3: CASSDAAHSGANVLTF
size: -; D: -; V: TRBV7-9; J: TRBJ1-1; DNA: TGTGCCAGCAGCTTCACAGGAGAAACTGAAGCTTTCTTT; CDR3: CASSFTGETEAFF
size: -; D: TRBD2; V: TRBV5-1; J: TRBJ2-1; DNA: TGCGCCAGCAGCCGGGGACTAGCTCTCGATGAGCAGTTCTTC; CDR3: CASSRGLALDEQFF
size: -; D: TRBD1; V: TRBV20-1; J: TRBJ2-3; DNA: TGCAGTGCTAGTCCTGTAACAGGGGGCACAGATACGCAGTATTTT; CDR3: CSASPVTGGTDTQYF
size: -; D: -; V: TRBV5-4; J: TRBJ2-3; DNA: TGTGCCAGCAGCCCAGGGATCGAAGATACGCAGTATTTT; CDR3: CASSPGIEDTQYF
size: -; D: -; V: TRBV24-1; J: TRBJ2-7; DNA: TGTGCCACCAGTGATTTGAGTGGAGTCGAGCAGTACTTC; CDR3: CATSDLSGVEQYF
size: -; D: -; V: TRBV6-5; J: TRBJ2-3; DNA: TGTGCCAGCAGTCGCCCCCAGACAGATACGCAGTATTTT; CDR3: CASSRPQTDTQYF
size: -; D: TRBD1; V: TRBV4-1; J: TRBJ2-5; DNA: TGCGCCAGCAGCCAAGTGGGACAGCGGGAGACCCAGTACTTC; CDR3: CASSQVGQRETQYF
size: -; D: -; V: TRBV10-3; J: TRBJ1-5; DNA: TGTGCCATCAGTGATATAACAGAAGATCAGCCCCAGCATTTT; CDR3: CAISDITEDQPQHF
size: -; D: TRBD1; V: TRBV7-9; J: TRBJ1-1; DNA: TGTGCCAGCAGCCCGGGACAGGTAAACACTGAAGCTTTCTTT; CDR3: CASSPGQVNTEAFF
size: -; D: TRBD1; V: TRBV19; J: TRBJ1-2; DNA: TGTGCCAGCAACCGAAGGGACAGGGTGGCCGGCGGCTACACCTTC; CDR3: CASNRRDRVAGGYTF
size: -; D: TRBD1; V: TRBV6-5; J: TRBJ1-5; DNA: TGTGCCAGCAGGCACTCGGGACAGCTCAATCAGCCCCAGCATTTT; CDR3: CASRHSGQLNQPQHF
size: few; D: -; V: TRBV2; J: TRBJ1-5; DNA: TGTGCCAGCAGTGAAAACAGAAATCAGCCCCAGCATTTT; CDR3: CASSENRNQPQHF
size: once; D: TRBD1; V: TRBV7-2; J: TRBJ1-3; DNA: TGTGCCAGCAGAACAGGGGTGCGAGGAAACACCATATATTTT; CDR3: CASRTGVRGNTIYF
size: -; D: -; V: TRBV27; J: TRBJ2-1; DNA: TGTGCCAGCAGCCTTACCAGCTCCTACAATGAGCAGTTCTTC; CDR3: CASSLTSSYNEQFF